These 15 T cell receptor beta chains were all obtained from the same sample, sequenced in a study of T cells in Graves' hyperthyroidism and ophthalmopathy. What was amplified from RNA transcripts were TCR beta CDR3 regions. When the TCR CDR3 underwent first-round RT-PCR, the HTBI primer set was used. Each CDR3 protein gets one entry after TCRdb re-called the multiplex PCR reads with MiXCR. Of under 450,000 distinct CDR3 sequences in the sample, roughly 14% were seen once. The specimen sequenced was blood. These receptors were obtained from a young woman with Graves' hyperthyroidism.

This clonotype came up a few times. CDR3 bases: TGTGCCAGCAGTCCCCGGGACCTGGACACAGATACGCAGTATTTT. It encodes CASSPRDLDTDTQYF. The chain couples TRBV6-2 or TRBV6-3 to TRBJ2-3; D assignment may be TRBD1 or TRBD2 (5 bases each). CDR1 is MNHEY and CDR2 is SVGEGT in the germline V gene. V was clipped by 5 bases and J by 2 bases, with 14 bases between them. The CDR3 covers 15 residues.

Regarding this clonotype: The germline gene is not matched at one end of the junction; a read error may be the cause. The chain carries TRBV7-3 and TRBJ2-7; D gene unclear. This CDR3 is 13 amino acids long. Germline CDR1 SGHTA, CDR2 FQGTGA. This CDR3 is CASGLKPSAEQYF. CDR3 coding DNA: TGTGCCAGCGGCTTAAAACCCTCTGCTGAGCAGTACTTC.

This clonotype was counted at least ten times. The chain links TRBV28 to TRBJ2-7; 7 bases are shared with TRBD2. This CDR3 contains 13 residues. Per germline, CDR1 MDHEN and CDR2 SYDVKM. V lost 6 bases, J lost 4 bases, and 6 bases stayed unmatched. CDR3 nucleotides: TGTGCCAGCAGCCTGGGGGGGGAATACGAGCAGTACTTC. Protein product: CASSLGGEYEQYF.

This clonotype was observed many times. The chain couples TRBV3-1 to TRBJ2-1; D unresolved. CDR3 size: 16 residues. CDR1 is LGHDT, CDR2 YNNKEL, per germline (reference sequence). Trimming cost V 0 bases and J 6 bases, with 15 bases left between them. This CDR3 reads CASSQDLQGSSNEQFF. CDR3 DNA: TGTGCCAGCAGCCAAGATCTTCAAGGATCCAGCAATGAGCAGTTCTTC.

This clonotype was counted at least ten times. The chain recombines TRBV20-1 with TRBJ2-5; 9 nucleotides align to TRBD2. This CDR3 comprises 14 residues. Germline CDR1 is DFQATT and CDR2 is SNEGSKA (reference sequence). V shed 6 bases and J 7 bases; nucleotides not matched to a gene: 12. As DNA, the CDR3 is TGCAGTGCCAACCCTAGCGGGGTCCGTGCGACCCAGTACTTC. The encoded protein is CSANPSGVRATQYF.

The chain employs TRBV6-5 and TRBJ1-1; possibly TRBD1 for D (5 bases). The germline V gene has CDR1 MNHEY and CDR2 SVGAGI. The CDR3 extends over 15 amino acids. V lost 0 bases, J lost 5 bases, and 13 bases lay in between. CDR3 DNA: TGTGCCAGCAGTTACTCGGAATTGGGGGGGACTGAAGCTTTCTTT. The encoded protein is CASSYSELGGTEAFF.

The chain links TRBV29-1 to TRBJ2-3; 13 nucleotides align to TRBD2. The CDR3 sequence is 19 residues long. V was clipped by 1 base and J by 2 bases; unmatched bases: 12. CDR1 and CDR2 (germline): SQVTM, ANQGSEA. The CDR3 region is CSVEVSGLAGAPLTDTQYF. The CDR3 bases are TGCAGCGTTGAAGTGTCAGGACTAGCGGGGGCCCCCCTCACAGATACGCAGTATTTT.

In its sample, this clonotype was seen many times. The rearrangement uses TRBV3-1 and TRBJ1-2; possibly TRBD1 for D (6 bases). Trimming cost V 4 bases and J 4 bases, with 19 bases left between them. Germline-derived CDR1 and CDR2 are LGHDT and YNNKEL (reference sequence). This CDR3 spans 16 amino acids. Here the CDR3 DNA reads TGTGCCAGCAGCCCCAACCGAGGGCAGGGGCGCTATGGCTACACCTTC. Amino acid sequence: CASSPNRGQGRYGYTF.

This clonotype was detected only a few times. The rearrangement joins TRBV5-6 to TRBJ2-7; D remains ambiguous. CDR1 and CDR2 (germline): SGHDT, YYEEEE. The CDR3 loop spans 12 amino acids. V was cut by 4 bases and J by 6 bases, with 11 bases left in between. The CDR3 loop reads CASSVRPLEQYF. The CDR3 nucleotides are TGTGCCAGCAGCGTCCGCCCACTCGAGCAGTACTTC. Full variable domain (remainder filled in from reference TRBV5-6 and TRBJ2-7): DAGVTQSPTHLIKTRGQQVTLRCSPKSGHDTVSWYQQALGQGPQFIFQYYEEEERQRGNFPDRFSGHQFPNYSSELNVNALLLGDSALYLCASSVRPLEQYFGPGTRLTVT.

There are many counts of this clonotype. In nucleotides, the CDR3 is TGCAGTGCTAGAGAGGGGGGGGATACGCAGTATTTT. Translation: CSAREGGDTQYF. The V and J genes are TRBV20-1 and TRBJ2-3; TRBD2 matches at 7 bases. Germline values: CDR1 DFQATT, CDR2 SNEGSKA (reference sequence). The CDR3 has 12 amino acids. The ends lost 0 bases at V and 6 bases at J; junction bases unmatched: 0.

This clonotype occurred many times. The chain couples TRBV6-6 to TRBJ1-2; D might be TRBD1 (6 bases). This CDR3 is built from 15 residues. V was cut by 2 bases and J by 0 bases, with 10 bases left in between. The germline V gene encodes CDR1 MNHNY and CDR2 SVGAGI (reference sequence). The CDR3 loop is CASSYVQGTNYGYTF. Written as DNA, the CDR3 is TGTGCCAGCAGTTACGTCCAGGGGACTAACTATGGCTACACCTTC.

The sample holds many counts of this clonotype. The chain is built from TRBV12-3 or TRBV12-4 and TRBJ1-2; D is unclear. Trimming removed 5 bases at V and 4 bases at J, with 17 bases between. The CDR3 extends over 15 amino acids. Here the CDR3 reads CASSPWEQATYGYTF. CDR3 in DNA: TGTGCCAGCAGTCCTTGGGAACAAGCTACCTATGGCTACACCTTC.

This clonotype showed up just once. The J gene is TRBJ2-2, the V gene TRBV3-1; 11 bases map to TRBD1. Germline V lookup: CDR1 LGHDT, CDR2 YNNKEL (reference sequence). The CDR3 sequence is 16 residues long. V shed 7 bases, J shed 5 bases, and the junction held 9 bases outside the gene matches. CDR3 in amino acids: CASTPGQGEATGELFF. CDR3 coding DNA: TGTGCCAGCACCCCGGGACAGGGGGAGGCTACCGGGGAGCTGTTTTTT.

V usage is TRBV10-3 and J usage is TRBJ2-1; 11 nucleotides match TRBD2. Germline CDR1 reads ENHRY; CDR2 reads SYGVKD. The CDR3 is 17 amino acids. V was pared by 3 bases and J by 9 bases, with 13 bases of the junction left unmatched. This chain's CDR3 is CAISDPTSGGGLGEQFF. CDR3 nucleotides: TGTGCCATCAGTGACCCTACTAGCGGGGGAGGATTGGGTGAGCAGTTCTTC.

This clonotype was counted only a few times. The chain employs TRBV29-1 and TRBJ1-4; possible D gene TRBD1, 6 bases. Germline CDR1 is SQVTM and CDR2 is ANQGSEA. The CDR3 contains 15 residues. V lost 5 bases and J lost 3, with 16 bases in between. The CDR3 protein is CSVTGPLGANEKLFF. For the CDR3, the DNA is TGCAGCGTTACAGGGCCCCTAGGGGCTAATGAAAAACTGTTTTTT.